The clone carrying this T cell receptor (beta chain) appeared many times. The antigen is undetermined. The data stem from a study of T cell repertoires in cytomegalovirus infection. Overall study context: CMV infection together with matching HLA type was indicated by public TCR beta signatures. Study results and limitations: Summed frequency of public TCR beta families distinguished CMV carriers with the relevant HLA. Within the response measured ex vivo, HLA-C-restricted CMV-specific TCR beta clonotypes were dominant.

Germline values: CDR1 SQVTM, CDR2 ANQGSEA. The CDR3 length is 12 residues. Trimming shortened V by 6 bases and J by 3 bases, and 11 bases separated the two germline ends. MiXCR, run by TCRdb on the reads, gives a single entry per CDR3 protein. Seen here are about 200,000 distinct CDR3 sequences, 9.5% observed once, and the top ten hold about 5%. The J gene is TRBJ1-1, the V gene TRBV29-1; D may be TRBD1 (5 bases). The sequencing sample was made of PBMCs. The TCR comes from a human donor in good health (CMV status not recorded). Some clones in this sample may be carry-over from other donors' samples. The DNA for the CDR3 is TGCAGCGTGCCACCGGGGGACACTGAAGCTTTCTTT. This translates into CSVPPGDTEAFF.